This TCR beta chain was sequenced for a study of T cell changes during pregnancy in multiple sclerosis. TCRdb keeps only in-frame clones here, not all; method: immunoSEQ multiplex PCR. The sample includes tens of thousands of clones, around 90% of them seen just once. Germline loops: CDR1 MNHEY, CDR2 SVGAGI. With V trimmed by 6 bases and J by 3 bases, 8 bases remained unmatched. This CDR3 has 15 residues. The TCR comes from a female donor with multiple sclerosis, enrolled in a pregnancy study. This material consisted of CD4+ T cells from peripheral blood mononuclear cells, taken in the first trimester of pregnancy. The V and J genes are TRBV6-5 and TRBJ1-2; 9 bases align to TRBD1. The CDR3 sequence: CASSLTGGLHYGYTF. Written as DNA, the CDR3 is TGTGCCAGCAGCCTAACAGGGGGCCTGCACTATGGCTACACCTTC.